The clone carrying this TCR beta chain was detected a few times. Its antigen is unidentified. This entry belongs to a study of T cell responses to AZD1222 COVID-19 vaccine. Whole-study results and caveats: The peak T cell response came first, and repertoires were sampled only after it.

Repertoires were generated with immunoSEQ multiplex PCR, while TCRdb's copy carries only in-frame clones and drops some. Among 65,000 to 75,000 clones listed, 65% to 90% were seen once. In germline, CDR1 is MNHEY, CDR2 SVGEGT. V lost 5 bases to trimming and J lost 6 bases; unmatched junction nucleotides: 7. There are 15 residues in the CDR3. The V and J genes are TRBV6-2 or TRBV6-3 and TRBJ2-1, with 10 nucleotides matching TRBD1. The sequencing here drew on peripheral blood, taken on day 0 of AZD1222 vaccination. The TCR sequence derives from an adult in good health. CDR3 in amino acids: CASSTAGQGGNEQFF. The CDR3 DNA reads TGTGCCAGCAGTACCGCCGGACAGGGGGGCAATGAGCAGTTCTTC.